The clone carrying this T cell receptor (beta chain) turned up a few times. The sample comes from a study of response to subunit inactivated influenza vaccine. TCRdb processed the RT-PCR reads anew with MiXCR; each CDR3 protein has one entry. The sample lists about 540,000 distinct CDR3 sequences; around a quarter were seen once. The CDR3 is made up of 18 amino acids. Germline assignment: CDR1 MGHRA and CDR2 YSYEKL. Trimming took 0 bases from V and 0 from J; bases not matched to a gene: 8. The data also belong to a second study, concerning T cells expressing NK-cell markers. As that study records: Generation of TCR beta cDNA was performed by 5'RACE template switching incorporating UMIs.

This specimen was CD4+ T cells sorted from PBMCs, taken 11 to 12 days after vaccination. The chain employs TRBV4-1 and TRBJ1-5; 7 bases fit TRBD1. This clonotype was sampled from a man in his fifties or sixties who received an inactivated influenza vaccine. The CDR3 protein is CASSQEGGAGGSNQPQHF. DNA for the CDR3: TGCGCCAGCAGCCAAGAGGGTGGGGCAGGGGGTAGCAATCAGCCCCAGCATTTT.